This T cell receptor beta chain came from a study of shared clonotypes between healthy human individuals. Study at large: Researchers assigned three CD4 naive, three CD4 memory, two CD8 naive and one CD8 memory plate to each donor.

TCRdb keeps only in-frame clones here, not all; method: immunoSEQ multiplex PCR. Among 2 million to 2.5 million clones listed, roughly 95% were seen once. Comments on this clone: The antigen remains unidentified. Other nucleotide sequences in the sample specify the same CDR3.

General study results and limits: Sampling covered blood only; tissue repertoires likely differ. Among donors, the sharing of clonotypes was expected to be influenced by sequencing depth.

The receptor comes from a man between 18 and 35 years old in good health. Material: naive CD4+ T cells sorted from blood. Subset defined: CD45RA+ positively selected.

The CDR3 loop reads CASSALGNTEAFF. The CDR3 nucleotides are TGTGCCAGTAGTGCCTTGGGGAACACTGAAGCTTTCTTT. The V gene is TRBV19, the J gene TRBJ1-1, with D unclear. CDR1 and CDR2 (germline): LNHDA, SQIVND (reference sequence). Trimming removed 5 bases at V and 1 base at J, with 8 bases between. This CDR3 has 13 residues.